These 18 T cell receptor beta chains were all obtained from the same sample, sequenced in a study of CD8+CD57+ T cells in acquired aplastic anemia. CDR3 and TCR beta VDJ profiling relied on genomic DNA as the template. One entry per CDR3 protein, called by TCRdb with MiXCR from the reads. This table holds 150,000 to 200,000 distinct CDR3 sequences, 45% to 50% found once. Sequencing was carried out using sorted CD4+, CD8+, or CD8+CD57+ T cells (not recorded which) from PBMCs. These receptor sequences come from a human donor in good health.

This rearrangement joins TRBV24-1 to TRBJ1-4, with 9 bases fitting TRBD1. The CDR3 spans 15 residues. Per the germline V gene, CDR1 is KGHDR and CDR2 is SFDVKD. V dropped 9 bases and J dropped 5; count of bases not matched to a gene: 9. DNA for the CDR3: TGTGCCACCCAACCGGGAGACAGGGGGAATGAAAAACTGTTTTTT. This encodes CATQPGDRGNEKLFF.

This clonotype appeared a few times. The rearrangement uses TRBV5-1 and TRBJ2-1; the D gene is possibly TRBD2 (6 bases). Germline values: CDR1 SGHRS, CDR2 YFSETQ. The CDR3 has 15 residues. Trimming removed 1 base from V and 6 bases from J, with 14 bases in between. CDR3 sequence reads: CASSLYREKTNEQFF. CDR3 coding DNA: TGCGCCAGCAGCTTGTATCGGGAGAAGACCAATGAGCAGTTCTTC.

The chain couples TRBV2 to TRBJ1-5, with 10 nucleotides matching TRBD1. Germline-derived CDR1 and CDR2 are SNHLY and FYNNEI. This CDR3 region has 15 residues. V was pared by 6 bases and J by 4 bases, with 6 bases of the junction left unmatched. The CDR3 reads CASSLQGQGNQPQHF. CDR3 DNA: TGTGCCAGCAGCCTGCAGGGACAGGGGAATCAGCCCCAGCATTTT.

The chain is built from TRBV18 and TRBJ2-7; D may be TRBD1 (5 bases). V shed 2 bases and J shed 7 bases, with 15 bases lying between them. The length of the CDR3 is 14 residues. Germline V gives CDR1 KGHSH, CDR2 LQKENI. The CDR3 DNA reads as TGTGCCAGCTCACCAAAGGGGCGAGTGGGGGAGCAGTACTTC. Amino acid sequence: CASSPKGRVGEQYF.

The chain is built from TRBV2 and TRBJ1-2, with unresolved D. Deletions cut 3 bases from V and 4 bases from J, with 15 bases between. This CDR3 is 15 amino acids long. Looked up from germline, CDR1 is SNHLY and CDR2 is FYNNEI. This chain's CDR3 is CASSDEAHRGYGYTF. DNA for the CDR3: TGTGCCAGCAGTGATGAGGCACATCGGGGCTATGGCTACACCTTC. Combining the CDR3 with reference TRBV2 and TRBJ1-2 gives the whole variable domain EPEVTQTPSHQVTQMGQEVILRCVPISNHLYFYWYRQILGQKVEFLVSFYNNEISEKSEIFDDQFSVERPDGSNFTLKIRSTKLEDSAMYFCASSDEAHRGYGYTFGSGTRLTVV.

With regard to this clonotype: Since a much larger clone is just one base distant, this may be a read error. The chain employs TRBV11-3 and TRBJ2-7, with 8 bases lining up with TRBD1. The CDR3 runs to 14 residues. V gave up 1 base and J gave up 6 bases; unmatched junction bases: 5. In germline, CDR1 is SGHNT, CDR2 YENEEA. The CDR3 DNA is TGTGCCAGCAGCTTAGCTGGACAGGGAGGCGAGCAGTACTTC. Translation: CASSLAGQGGEQYF.

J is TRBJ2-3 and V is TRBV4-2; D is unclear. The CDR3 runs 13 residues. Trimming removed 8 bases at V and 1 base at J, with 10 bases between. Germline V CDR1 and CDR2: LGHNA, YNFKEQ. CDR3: CASQRHGTDTQYF. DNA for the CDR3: TGTGCCAGCCAACGACACGGCACAGATACGCAGTATTTT.

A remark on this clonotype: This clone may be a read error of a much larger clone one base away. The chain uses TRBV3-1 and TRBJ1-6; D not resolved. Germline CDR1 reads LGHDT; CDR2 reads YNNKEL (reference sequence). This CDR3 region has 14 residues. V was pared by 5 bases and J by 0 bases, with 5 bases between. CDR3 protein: CASSRISYNSPLHF. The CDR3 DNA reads TGTGCCAGCAGCAGGATCTCCTATAATTCACCCCTCCACTTT.

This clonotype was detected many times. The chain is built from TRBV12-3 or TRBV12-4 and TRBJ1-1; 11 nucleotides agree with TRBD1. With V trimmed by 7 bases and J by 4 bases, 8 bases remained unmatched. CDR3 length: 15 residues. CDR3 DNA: TGTGCCAGCACCCGAGGACAGGGGGCGATCACTGAAGCTTTCTTT. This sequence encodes CASTRGQGAITEAFF.

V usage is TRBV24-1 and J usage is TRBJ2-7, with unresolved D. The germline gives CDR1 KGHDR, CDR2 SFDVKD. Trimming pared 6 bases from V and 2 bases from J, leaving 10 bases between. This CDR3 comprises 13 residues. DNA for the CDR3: TGTGCCACCAGTTCGGCAGGAACCTACGAGCAGTACTTC. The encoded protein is CATSSAGTYEQYF.

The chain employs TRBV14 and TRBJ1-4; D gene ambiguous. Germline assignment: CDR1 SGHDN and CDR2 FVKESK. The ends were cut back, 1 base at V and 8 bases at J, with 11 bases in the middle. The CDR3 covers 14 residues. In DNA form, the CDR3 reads TGTGCCAGCAGCCAAGTGTGGGGAAGCGAAAAACTGTTTTTT. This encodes CASSQVWGSEKLFF. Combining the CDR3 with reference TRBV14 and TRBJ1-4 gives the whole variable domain EAGVTQFPSHSVIEKGQTVTLRCDPISGHDNLYWYRRVMGKEIKFLLHFVKESKQDESGMPNNRFLAERTGGTYSTLKVQPAELEDSGVYFCASSQVWGSEKLFFGSGTQLSVL.

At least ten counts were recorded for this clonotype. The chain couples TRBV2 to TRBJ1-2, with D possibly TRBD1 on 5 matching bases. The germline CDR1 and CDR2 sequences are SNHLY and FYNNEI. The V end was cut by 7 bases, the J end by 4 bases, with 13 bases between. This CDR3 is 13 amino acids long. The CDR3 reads CASTSDGGYGYTF. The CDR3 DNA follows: TGTGCCAGCACTTCGGACGGGGGCTATGGCTACACCTTC. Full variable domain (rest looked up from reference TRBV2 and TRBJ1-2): EPEVTQTPSHQVTQMGQEVILRCVPISNHLYFYWYRQILGQKVEFLVSFYNNEISEKSEIFDDQFSVERPDGSNFTLKIRSTKLEDSAMYFCASTSDGGYGYTFGSGTRLTVV.

The CDR3 protein is CASRNAGKETQYF. The CDR3 region has the DNA TGTGCCAGCAGAAACGCAGGGAAAGAGACCCAGTACTTC. The chain links TRBV10-3 to TRBJ2-5; possibly TRBD1 for D (5 bases). V dropped 10 bases and J dropped 3 bases, with 15 bases sitting between them. The CDR3 is made up of 13 amino acids. Looked up from germline, CDR1 is ENHRY and CDR2 is SYGVKD.

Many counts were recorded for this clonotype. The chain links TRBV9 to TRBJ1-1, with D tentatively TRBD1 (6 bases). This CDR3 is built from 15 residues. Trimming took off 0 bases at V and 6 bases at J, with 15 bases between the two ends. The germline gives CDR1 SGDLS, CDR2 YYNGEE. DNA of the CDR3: TGTGCCAGCAGCGTAGCTGTTGGACAGCCTTCTGAAGCTTTCTTT. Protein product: CASSVAVGQPSEAFF. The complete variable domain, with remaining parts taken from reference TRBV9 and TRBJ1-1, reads DSGVTQTPKHLITATGQRVTLRCSPRSGDLSVYWYQQSLDQGLQFLIQYYNGEERAKGNILERFSAQQFPDLHSELNLSSLELGDSALYFCASSVAVGQPSEAFFGQGTRLTVV.

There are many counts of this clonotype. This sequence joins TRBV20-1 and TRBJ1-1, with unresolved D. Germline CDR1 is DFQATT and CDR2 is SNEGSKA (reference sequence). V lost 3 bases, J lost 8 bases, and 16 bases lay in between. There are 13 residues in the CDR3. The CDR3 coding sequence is TGCAGTGCTAGTCCGCAGGTATTATCCGAAGCTTTCTTT. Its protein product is CSASPQVLSEAFF.

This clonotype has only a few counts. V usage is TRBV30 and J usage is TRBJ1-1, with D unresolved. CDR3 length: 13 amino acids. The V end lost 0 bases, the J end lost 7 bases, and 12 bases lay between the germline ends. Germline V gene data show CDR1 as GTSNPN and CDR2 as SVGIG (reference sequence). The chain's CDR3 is CAWSVLFSVEAFF. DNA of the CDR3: TGTGCCTGGAGTGTACTTTTTTCAGTTGAAGCTTTCTTT.

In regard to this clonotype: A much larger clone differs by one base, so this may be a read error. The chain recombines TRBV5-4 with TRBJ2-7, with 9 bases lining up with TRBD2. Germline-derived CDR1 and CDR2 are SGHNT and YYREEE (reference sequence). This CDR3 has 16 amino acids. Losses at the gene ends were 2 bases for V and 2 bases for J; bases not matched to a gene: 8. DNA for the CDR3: TGTGCCAGCAGCTTCAAAGGAGCGGGAGGCCCCTACGAGCAGTACTTC. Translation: CASSFKGAGGPYEQYF.

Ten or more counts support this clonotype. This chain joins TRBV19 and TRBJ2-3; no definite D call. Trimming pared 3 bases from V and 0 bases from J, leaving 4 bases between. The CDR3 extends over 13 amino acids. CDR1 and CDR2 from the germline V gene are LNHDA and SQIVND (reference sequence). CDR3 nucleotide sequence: TGTGCCAGTAGTATGGATAGCACAGATACGCAGTATTTT. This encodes CASSMDSTDTQYF.